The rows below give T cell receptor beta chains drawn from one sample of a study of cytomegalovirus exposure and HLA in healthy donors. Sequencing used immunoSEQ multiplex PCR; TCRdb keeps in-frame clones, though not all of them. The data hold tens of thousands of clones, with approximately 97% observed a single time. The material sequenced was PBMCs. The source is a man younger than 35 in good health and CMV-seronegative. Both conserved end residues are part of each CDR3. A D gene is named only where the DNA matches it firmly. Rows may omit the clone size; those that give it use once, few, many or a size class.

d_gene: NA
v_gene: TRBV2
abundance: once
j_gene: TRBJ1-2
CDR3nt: TGTGCCAGCAGTGTGGACAGACTACGAGGCTACACCTTC
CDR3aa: CASSVDRLRGYTF

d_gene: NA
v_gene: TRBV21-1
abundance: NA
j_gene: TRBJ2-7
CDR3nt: TGTGCCAGCATCAACCCTTCCTACGAGCAGTACTTC
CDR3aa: CASINPSYEQYF

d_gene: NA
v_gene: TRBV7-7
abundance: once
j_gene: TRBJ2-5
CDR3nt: TGTGCTAGCAGCTTTCGCTGGGGCGAACAAGAGACCCAGTACTTC
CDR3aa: CASSFRWGEQETQYF

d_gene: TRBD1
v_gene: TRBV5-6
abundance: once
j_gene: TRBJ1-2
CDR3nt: TGTGCCAGCAGCTTTCTACAGGGGACCGGCTACACCTTC
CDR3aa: CASSFLQGTGYTF

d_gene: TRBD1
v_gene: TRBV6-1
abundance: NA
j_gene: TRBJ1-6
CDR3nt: TGTGCCAGCAGTCAGATGACAGGGGGTAATTCACCCCTCCACTTT
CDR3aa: CASSQMTGGNSPLHF

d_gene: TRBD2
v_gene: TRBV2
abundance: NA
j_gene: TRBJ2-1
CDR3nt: TGTGCCAGCGCGCTAGCGGGAGAGTACAATGAGCAGTTCTTC
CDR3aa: CASALAGEYNEQFF

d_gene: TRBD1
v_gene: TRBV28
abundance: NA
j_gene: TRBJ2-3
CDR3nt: TGTGCCAGCAGTACCGGGACAGACTTAGATACGCAGTATTTT
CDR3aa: CASSTGTDLDTQYF

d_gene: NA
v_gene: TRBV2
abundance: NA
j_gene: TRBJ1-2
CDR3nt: TGTGCCAGCAGAGGGGGGGGACGGAGGATCTATGGCTACACCTTC
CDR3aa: CASRGGGRRIYGYTF

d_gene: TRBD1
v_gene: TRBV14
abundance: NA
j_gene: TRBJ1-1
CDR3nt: TGTGCCAGCAGCCAAACAGGGGGGAATCCCCTGGGCACTGAAGCTTTCTTT
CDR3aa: CASSQTGGNPLGTEAFF

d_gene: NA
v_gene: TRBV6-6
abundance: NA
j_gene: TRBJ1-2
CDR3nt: TGTGCCAGCAGTTACTCGACAGGTTTTGGCGGTGGCTACACCTTC
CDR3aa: CASSYSTGFGGGYTF

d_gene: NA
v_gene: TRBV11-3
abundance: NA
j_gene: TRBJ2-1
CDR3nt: TGTGCCAGCAGCTTAGATGCAGGGTGGAATGAGCAGTTCTTC
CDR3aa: CASSLDAGWNEQFF

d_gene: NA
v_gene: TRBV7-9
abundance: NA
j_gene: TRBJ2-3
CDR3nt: TGTGCCAGCAGCTTCCGGAGGGCGGGGATCACAAGCACAGATACGCAGTATTTT
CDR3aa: CASSFRRAGITSTDTQYF

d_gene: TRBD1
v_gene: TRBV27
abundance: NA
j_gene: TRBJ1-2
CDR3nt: TGTGCCAGCAGGGACGACAGGGTCCCCTATGGCTACACCTTC
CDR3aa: CASRDDRVPYGYTF

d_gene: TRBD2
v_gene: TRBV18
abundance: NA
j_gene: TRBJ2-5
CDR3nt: TGTGCCAGCTCACCACTAGCGGGAGAAGAGACCCAGTACTTC
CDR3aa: CASSPLAGEETQYF

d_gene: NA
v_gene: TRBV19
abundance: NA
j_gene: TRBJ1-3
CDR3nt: TGTGCCAGTAGTGAGAACCTCTCTGGAAACACCATATATTTT
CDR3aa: CASSENLSGNTIYF

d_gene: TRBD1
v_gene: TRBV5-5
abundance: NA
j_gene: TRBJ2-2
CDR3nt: TGTGCCAGCAGCCACCGGGACAGAAGCACCGGGGAGCTGTTTTTT
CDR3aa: CASSHRDRSTGELFF

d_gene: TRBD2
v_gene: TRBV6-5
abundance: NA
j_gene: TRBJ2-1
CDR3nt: TGTGCCAGCAGTTACTTGTCTAGCGGACCCTACAATGAGCAGTTCTTC
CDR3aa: CASSYLSSGPYNEQFF

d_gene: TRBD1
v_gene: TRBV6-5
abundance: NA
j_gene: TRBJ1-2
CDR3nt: TGTGCCAGCAGTTACCCAGGGGGGAATGGCTACACCTTC
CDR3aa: CASSYPGGNGYTF

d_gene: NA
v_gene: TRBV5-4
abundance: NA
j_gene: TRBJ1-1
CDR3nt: TGTGCCAGCAGCCTCAGGGAAGGGGACACTGAAGCTTTCTTT
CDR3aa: CASSLREGDTEAFF

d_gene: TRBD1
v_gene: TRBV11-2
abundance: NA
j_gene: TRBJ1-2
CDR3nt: TGTGCCAGCAGCTTAGCCAAGACAGGGGGTTATGGCTACACCTTC
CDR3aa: CASSLAKTGGYGYTF

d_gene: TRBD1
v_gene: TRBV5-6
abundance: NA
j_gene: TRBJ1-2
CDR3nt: TGTGCCAGCAGCTCTCCGGGACAGGGAAACTCTAACTATGGCTACACCTTC
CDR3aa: CASSSPGQGNSNYGYTF

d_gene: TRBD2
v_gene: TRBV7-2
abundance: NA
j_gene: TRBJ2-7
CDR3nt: TGTGCCAGCAGCCCGGGGGGTTCCACCTACGAGCAGTACTTC
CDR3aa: CASSPGGSTYEQYF

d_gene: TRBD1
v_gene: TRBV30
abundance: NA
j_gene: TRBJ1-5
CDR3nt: TGTGCCTGGAGTAAAGGACAGGGAAGGCGGCCCCAGCATTTT
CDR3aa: CAWSKGQGRRPQHF

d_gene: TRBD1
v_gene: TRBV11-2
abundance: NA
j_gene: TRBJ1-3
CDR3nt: TGTGCCAGCAGCTCGTTTTTGAGACAGGGCATCGGTTCCGGAAACACCATATATTTT
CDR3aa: CASSSFLRQGIGSGNTIYF

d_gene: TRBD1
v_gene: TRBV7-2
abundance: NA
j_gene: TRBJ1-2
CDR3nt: TGTGCCAGCAGCCCGGGACAGGGAGGCTATGGCTACACCTTC
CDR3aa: CASSPGQGGYGYTF

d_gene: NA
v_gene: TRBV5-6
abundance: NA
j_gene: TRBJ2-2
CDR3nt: TGTGCCAGCGGCCGGAGTGCCGGGGAGCTGTTTTTT
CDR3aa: CASGRSAGELFF

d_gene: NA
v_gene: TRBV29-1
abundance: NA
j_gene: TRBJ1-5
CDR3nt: TGCAGCGCGCAGGGCGGAAAGGGGCCCCAGCATTTT
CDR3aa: CSAQGGKGPQHF

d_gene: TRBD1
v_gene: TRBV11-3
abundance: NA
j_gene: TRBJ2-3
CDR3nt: TGTGCCAGCAGCTCGACAGGGGTAGATACGCAGTATTTT
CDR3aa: CASSSTGVDTQYF

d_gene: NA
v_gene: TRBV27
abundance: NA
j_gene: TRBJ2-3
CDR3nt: TGTGCCAGCAGTTTATCTTATAGCACAGATACGCAGTATTTT
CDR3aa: CASSLSYSTDTQYF

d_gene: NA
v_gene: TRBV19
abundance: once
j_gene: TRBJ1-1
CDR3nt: TGTGCCAGTAGTATCTCCAGGAACACTGAAGCTTTCTTT
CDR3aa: CASSISRNTEAFF

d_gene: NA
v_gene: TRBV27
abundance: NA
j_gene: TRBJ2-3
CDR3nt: TGTGCCAGTCAGGGGGCGGGAGGGCCGACAGATACGCAGTATTTT
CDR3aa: CASQGAGGPTDTQYF

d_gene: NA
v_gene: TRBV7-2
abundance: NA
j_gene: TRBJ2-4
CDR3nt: TGTGCCAGCAGCCGGAATAGACGGGATTTAGCCAAAAACATTCAGTACTTC
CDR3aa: CASSRNRRDLAKNIQYF

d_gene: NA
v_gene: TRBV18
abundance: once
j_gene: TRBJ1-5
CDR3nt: TGTGCCAGCTCACCTGTTAGGGGATATCAGCCCCAGCATTTT
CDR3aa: CASSPVRGYQPQHF

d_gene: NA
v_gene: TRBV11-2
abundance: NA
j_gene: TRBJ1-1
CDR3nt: TGTGCCAGCAGCACGGGAGGCCGGAGGCCTGAAGCTTTCTTT
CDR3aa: CASSTGGRRPEAFF

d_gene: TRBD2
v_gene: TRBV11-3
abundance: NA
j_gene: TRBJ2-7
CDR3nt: TGTGCCAGCAGCCGCTGGACTAGCGGGATCTACGAGCAGTACTTC
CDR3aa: CASSRWTSGIYEQYF

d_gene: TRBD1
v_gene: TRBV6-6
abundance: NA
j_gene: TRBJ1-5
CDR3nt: TGTGCCAGCAGTTCGAGGACAGGGAATAGCAATCAGCCCCAGCATTTT
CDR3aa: CASSSRTGNSNQPQHF

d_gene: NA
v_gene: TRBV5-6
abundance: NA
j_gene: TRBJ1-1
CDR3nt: TGTGCCAGCAGCGGGAGGGGCATGAACACTGAAGCTTTCTTT
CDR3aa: CASSGRGMNTEAFF

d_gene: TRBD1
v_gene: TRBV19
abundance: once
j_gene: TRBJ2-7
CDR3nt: TGTGCCAGTAGTATGGGGACAGGGAACCACGAGCAGTACTTC
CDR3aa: CASSMGTGNHEQYF

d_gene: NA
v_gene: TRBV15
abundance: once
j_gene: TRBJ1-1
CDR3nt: TGTGCCACCAGCAGACGCGGAGAGGGCACAGCTGAAGCTTTCTTT
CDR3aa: CATSRRGEGTAEAFF

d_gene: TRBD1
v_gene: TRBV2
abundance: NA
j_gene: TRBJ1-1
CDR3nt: TGTGCCAGCAGGGGACAGGCGAGAGGTACTGAAGCTTTCTTT
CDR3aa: CASRGQARGTEAFF

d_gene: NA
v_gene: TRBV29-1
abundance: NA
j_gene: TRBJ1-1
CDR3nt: TGCAGCGTTGAGGGCCAAGGGAACACTGAAGCTTTCTTT
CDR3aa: CSVEGQGNTEAFF

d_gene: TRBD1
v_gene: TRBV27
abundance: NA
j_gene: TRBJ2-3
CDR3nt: TGTGCCAGCAGTTGGACAGGGGGAGGAGATACGCAGTATTTT
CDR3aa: CASSWTGGGDTQYF

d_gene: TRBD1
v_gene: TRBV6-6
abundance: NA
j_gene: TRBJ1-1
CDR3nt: TGTGCCAGCCAGGACAGGGGAAGGGGAGCTTTCTTT
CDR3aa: CASQDRGRGAFF

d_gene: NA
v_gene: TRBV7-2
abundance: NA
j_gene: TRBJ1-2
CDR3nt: TGTGCCAGCAGCCTCGACAGGTTTGAGGGCTACACCTTC
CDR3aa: CASSLDRFEGYTF

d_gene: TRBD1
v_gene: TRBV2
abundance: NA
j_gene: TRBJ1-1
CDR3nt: TGTGCCAGCAGTGAGGACAGGATTGACACTGAAGCTTTCTTT
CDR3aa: CASSEDRIDTEAFF

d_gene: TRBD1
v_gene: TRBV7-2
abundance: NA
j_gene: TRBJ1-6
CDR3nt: TGTGCCAGCAGCTTGCCGGGACAGGGTTCACCCCTCCACTTT
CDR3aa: CASSLPGQGSPLHF

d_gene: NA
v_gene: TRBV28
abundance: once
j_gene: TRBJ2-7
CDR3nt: TGTGCCAGCAGCTCAGGCCTCGACAGTGGGAGGTTCGAGCAGTACTTC
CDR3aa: CASSSGLDSGRFEQYF

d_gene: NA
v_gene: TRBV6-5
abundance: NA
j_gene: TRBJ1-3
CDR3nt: TGTGCCAGCAGTTACGCCCCCGGGGGGGACGGAAACACCATATATTTT
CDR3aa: CASSYAPGGDGNTIYF

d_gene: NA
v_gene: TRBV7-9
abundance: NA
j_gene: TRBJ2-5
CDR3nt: TGTGCCAGCAGCCCGACAGACCAAGAGACCCAGTACTTC
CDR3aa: CASSPTDQETQYF

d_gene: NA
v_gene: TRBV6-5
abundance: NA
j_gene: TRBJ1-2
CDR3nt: TGTGCCAGCAGTGCATACGTGGGGCCTAACTATGGCTACACCTTC
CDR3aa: CASSAYVGPNYGYTF

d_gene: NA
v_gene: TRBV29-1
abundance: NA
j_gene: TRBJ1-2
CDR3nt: TGCAGCGTTGCTGAAGTTCAGGGAGGCTATGGCTACACCTTC
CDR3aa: CSVAEVQGGYGYTF

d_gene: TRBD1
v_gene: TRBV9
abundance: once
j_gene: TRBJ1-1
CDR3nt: TGTGCCAGCAGCGTCGGGACAGGGAGGCACAGTCTAGGCACTGAAGCTTTCTTT
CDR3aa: CASSVGTGRHSLGTEAFF

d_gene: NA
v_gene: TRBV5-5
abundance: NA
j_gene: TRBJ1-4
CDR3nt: TGTGCCAGCAGCTTGCAGGGGCCTAATGAAAAACTGTTTTTT
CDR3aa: CASSLQGPNEKLFF

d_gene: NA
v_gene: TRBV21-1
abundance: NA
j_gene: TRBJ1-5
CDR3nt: TGTGCCAGCAGCAACGGACAGTTTAGCAATCAGCCCCAGCATTTT
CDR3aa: CASSNGQFSNQPQHF

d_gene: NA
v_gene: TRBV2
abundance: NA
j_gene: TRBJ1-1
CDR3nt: TGTGCCAGCACTGACTTTCGAGGGACAAAACGAGAGGACACTGAAGCTTTCTTT
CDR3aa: CASTDFRGTKREDTEAFF